These 27 T cell receptor beta chains came from one sample sequenced in a study of blood T cell repertoires in COVID-19 (dated by TCRdb to 2018 to 2020). Libraries were made using the immunoSEQ multiplex PCR assay. TCRdb re-hosts the immuneACCESS table, in-frame sequences only. Its copies lack some clones; in the studies checked, an unresolved V gene accounts for under half of them, and the cause for the rest is not known. The sample table contains over 85,000 clones; only one count was recorded for roughly 82% of them. 25% of the sample goes to the ten largest clones. Material: peripheral blood. All receptors derive from a man in his 60s with acute or convalescent COVID-19.

The V and J genes are TRBV5-1 and TRBJ2-3, with 11 bases aligning to TRBD2. With V trimmed by 4 bases and J by 0 bases, 10 bases remained unmatched. Per the germline V gene, CDR1 is SGHRS and CDR2 is YFSETQ. This CDR3 is built from 18 residues. Here the CDR3 reads CASSPLAGGHSSTDTQYF. The CDR3 DNA reads TGCGCCAGCAGCCCCCTAGCGGGGGGCCATTCTAGCACAGATACGCAGTATTTT.

This sequence joins TRBV7-3 and TRBJ2-3, with 7 positions matching TRBD2. This CDR3 region has 15 residues. V was pared by 1 base and J by 0 bases, with 1 base of the junction left unmatched. Germline V gives CDR1 SGHTA, CDR2 FQGTGA. The CDR3 protein is CASSLMRGSTDTQYF. The CDR3 bases are TGTGCCAGCAGCTTAATGCGGGGGAGCACAGATACGCAGTATTTT.

The J gene is TRBJ2-3, the V gene TRBV4-3, with 10 bases identical to TRBD2. This CDR3 is 19 amino acids long. With 0 bases clipped from V and 0 bases from J, the junction kept 9 bases outside the gene matches. CDR1 LGHNA and CDR2 YSLEER come from the germline V gene. CDR3 residues: CASSQDLLAGATSTDTQYF. CDR3 DNA sequence: TGCGCCAGCAGCCAAGATCTGCTAGCGGGAGCCACTAGCACAGATACGCAGTATTTT.

The chain is built from TRBV24-1 and TRBJ2-1; 13 bases match TRBD2. The CDR3 is 16 amino acids. Germline V gene lookup returns CDR1 KGHDR and CDR2 SFDVKD. V shed 5 bases and J 7 bases; nucleotides not matched to a gene: 7. The CDR3 reads CATSALGTSGDNEQFF. CDR3 nucleotides: TGTGCCACCAGTGCCCTCGGGACTAGCGGGGATAATGAGCAGTTCTTC.

The V gene is TRBV4-1, the J gene TRBJ1-2, with TRBD1 matching over 9 bases. Germline V CDR1 and CDR2: MGHRA, YSYEKL. V lost 0 bases and J lost 0; bases outside the gene matches: 5. The CDR3 extends over 17 amino acids. CDR3 sequence: CASSQEGTGRTNYGYTF. The CDR3 DNA reads as TGCGCCAGCAGCCAAGAAGGGACAGGGCGAACTAACTATGGCTACACCTTC.

As DNA, the CDR3 is TGTGCTAGTGGTTTGGGGTTGGATTATTGGGGCTTCCGCTCCTACGAGCAGTACTTC. Its translation is CASGLGLDYWGFRSYEQYF. This chain joins TRBV12-5 and TRBJ2-7, with TRBD1 as a possible D gene (5 bases). The germline V and J ends were trimmed by 1 base and 0 bases, with 22 bases remaining between them. Germline CDR1 LGHNT, CDR2 FRNRAP. The CDR3 spans 19 residues.

This clone occurred once. This chain uses TRBV29-1 with TRBJ2-5; D is perhaps TRBD2 (6 bases). The germline V gene has CDR1 SQVTM and CDR2 ANQGSEA. The CDR3 totals 12 residues. The germline V and J ends were trimmed by 4 bases and 5 bases, with 11 bases remaining between them. The CDR3 DNA reads as TGCAGCGTTGCGCGGGGCTGGGAGACCCAGTACTTC. Translated: CSVARGWETQYF. The whole variable domain, filled in from reference TRBV29-1 and TRBJ2-5, reads SAVISQKPSRDICQRGTSLTIQCQVDSQVTMMFWYRQQPGQSLTLIATANQGSEATYESGFVIDKFPISRPNLTFSTLTVSNMSPEDSSIYLCSVARGWETQYFGPGTRLLVL.

The J gene is TRBJ1-2, the V gene TRBV7-9, with 7 bases aligning to TRBD1. Germline lookup yields CDR1 SEHNR and CDR2 FQNEAQ (reference sequence). The V segment lost 4 bases and the J segment 6 bases; nucleotides outside the gene matches: 14. This CDR3 region has 16 residues. DNA for the CDR3: TGTGCCAGCAGCTCACAATTAATCAGGGGGGAGGATGGCTACACCTTC. The encoded protein is CASSSQLIRGEDGYTF.

In this sample, this clone turned up once. The chain links TRBV5-1 to TRBJ2-5, with 7 bases aligning to TRBD1. V was pared by 6 bases and J by 0 bases, with 2 bases of the junction left unmatched. CDR1 and CDR2 (germline): SGHRS, YFSETQ. CDR3 size: 13 residues. The CDR3 here is CASTQGDQETQYF. The CDR3 DNA follows: TGCGCCAGCACCCAGGGGGACCAAGAGACCCAGTACTTC. Based on the CDR3 plus reference TRBV5-1 and TRBJ2-5, the full variable domain is KAGVTQTPRYLIKTRGQQVTLSCSPISGHRSVSWYQQTPGQGLQFLFEYFSETQRNKGNFPGRFSGRQFSNSRSEMNVSTLELGDSALYLCASTQGDQETQYFGPGTRLLVL.

The chain links TRBV21-1 to TRBJ2-3; TRBD2, the table's D call, lacks a check against the DNA. TRBV21-1 is a listed pseudogene. This CDR3 has 16 residues. CDR3 sequence reads: CASSKTGKESTDTQYF. The CDR3 DNA reads as TGTGCCAGCAGCAAAACGGGGAAGGAGAGCACAGATACGCAGTATTTT.

CDR3 in DNA: TGTGCCAGCAGTCGTAGGACTAGCGGGGGGGCGGGAGAGACCCAGTACTTC. Protein product: CASSRRTSGGAGETQYF. This chain links TRBV2 with TRBJ2-5; 15 bases line up with TRBD2. The V gene end was trimmed by 5 bases and the J gene end by 4 bases; junction bases not matched to a gene: 8. Germline CDR1 is SNHLY and CDR2 is FYNNEI. CDR3 size: 17 residues.

The chain joins TRBV5-4 to TRBJ2-5, with 15 bases lining up with TRBD2. After removal of 4 bases from V and 4 bases from J, the junction contained 2 bases not matched to a gene. Looked up from germline, CDR1 is SGHNT and CDR2 is YYREEE (reference sequence). The CDR3 consists of 15 residues. CDR3 sequence reads: CASSPGLAGGETQYF. In DNA, the CDR3 is TGTGCCAGCAGCCCGGGACTAGCGGGGGGAGAGACCCAGTACTTC.

The chain has TRBV3-1 (or the pseudogene TRBV3-2) and TRBJ1-1, with D possibly matching TRBD1 (5 bases). Germline-derived CDR1 and CDR2 are LGHDT and YNNKEL (reference sequence). The ends were cut back, 0 bases at V and 0 bases at J, with 8 bases in the middle. The CDR3 is 15 residues long. DNA of the CDR3: TGTGCCAGCAGCCAAGAAGCAGGGATGAACACTGAAGCTTTCTTT. Translating gives CASSQEAGMNTEAFF.

The rearrangement uses TRBV19 and TRBJ2-1; TRBD2 matches 10 bases. The germline V gene encodes CDR1 LNHDA and CDR2 SQIVND (reference sequence). This CDR3 contains 14 residues. V was clipped by 7 bases and J by 7 bases; unmatched bases: 7. The CDR3 sequence: CASTRGSGGNEQFF. The CDR3 coding sequence is TGTGCCAGTACCCGGGGTAGCGGGGGGAATGAGCAGTTCTTC.

This chain joins TRBV6-5 and TRBJ1-1; 8 positions match TRBD1. This CDR3 spans 15 amino acids. In germline, CDR1 is MNHEY, CDR2 SVGAGI. Trimming cost V 0 bases and J 5 bases; bases outside gene matches: 5. The CDR3: CASSYSNRGLTEAFF. The CDR3 region has the DNA TGTGCCAGCAGTTACTCGAACAGGGGGTTAACTGAAGCTTTCTTT.

This clone was observed a handful of times. This chain connects TRBV4-3 to TRBJ2-7; D not certain. Germline V gene data show CDR1 as LGHNA and CDR2 as YSLEER. Deletions cut 0 bases from V and 2 bases from J, with 11 bases between. CDR3 size: 15 residues. CDR3 in DNA: TGCGCCAGCAGCCAAGATATTAGCCAAACCTACGAGCAGTACTTC. This gives the protein CASSQDISQTYEQYF.

This clone has more than one count but fewer than ten. The chain combines TRBV7-8 with TRBJ2-1; D may be TRBD1 (6 bases). The ends were cut back, 5 bases at V and 9 bases at J, with 23 bases in the middle. The CDR3 consists of 16 residues. Germline V CDR1 and CDR2: SGHVS, FQNEAQ. CDR3 nucleotides: TGTGCCAGCAGCCCGCCACTAAGACAGGCGAGGAGTGAGCAGTTCTTC. Its translation is CASSPPLRQARSEQFF.

The J gene is TRBJ2-1, the V gene TRBV11-2; D possibly corresponds to TRBD1 (6 bases). V was trimmed by 5 bases and J by 4 bases, leaving 12 bases between them. CDR1 is SGHAT, CDR2 FQNNGV, per germline. The CDR3 is made up of 14 amino acids. CDR3 region: CASSITTGYNEQFF. The CDR3 bases are TGTGCCAGCAGCATAACTACAGGGTACAATGAGCAGTTCTTC.

The chain links TRBV3-1 (or the pseudogene TRBV3-2) to TRBJ2-7; 8 nucleotides match TRBD1. The CDR3 is 16 amino acids. Looked up from germline, CDR1 is LGHDT and CDR2 is YNNKEL (reference sequence). J gave up 5 bases and V 0 bases, and 9 bases lay outside the gene matches. The CDR3 is CASSQDRTLRGHEQYF. CDR3 DNA sequence: TGTGCCAGCAGCCAAGATAGAACCCTCAGGGGGCACGAGCAGTACTTC.

The chain couples TRBV2 to TRBJ2-1; D perhaps matches TRBD2 (5 bases). The germline V gene has CDR1 SNHLY and CDR2 FYNNEI. The CDR3 is 16 amino acids. V was trimmed by 6 bases and J by 4 bases, leaving 19 bases between them. The CDR3 region has the DNA TGTGCCAGCAGGGGCCTAGCCGTTTCTTTTTACAATGAGCAGTTCTTC. Translated, it gives CASRGLAVSFYNEQFF.

This clone appeared once. This rearrangement joins TRBV6-5 to TRBJ1-2, with D possibly being TRBD1 (6 bases). Per germline, CDR1 MNHEY and CDR2 SVGAGI. The CDR3 runs 13 residues. Trimming took off 6 bases at V and 2 bases at J, with 10 bases between the two ends. This CDR3 is CASRGTGNYGYTF. The CDR3 DNA reads TGTGCCAGCAGGGGTACAGGGAACTATGGCTACACCTTC.

This clone was detected once. The chain employs TRBV7-8 and TRBJ1-6, with D perhaps matching TRBD1 (5 bases). The CDR3 is made up of 14 amino acids. The V gene's germline CDR1 is SGHVS and CDR2 FQNEAQ. The V and J ends lost 1 base and 7 bases respectively, with 8 bases between them. The CDR3 DNA sequence: TGTGCCAGCAGCTTAGAGGGGTGGAATTCACCCCTCCACTTT. Protein sequence: CASSLEGWNSPLHF.

The rearrangement joins TRBV6-5 to TRBJ2-1, with 9 positions matching TRBD1. The CDR3 is made up of 15 amino acids. The trim removed 2 bases at V and 2 bases at J, leaving 1 base unmatched. Germline V gives CDR1 MNHEY, CDR2 SVGAGI. CDR3 sequence reads: CASSYDRGAYNEQFF. The CDR3 nucleotides are TGTGCCAGCAGTTACGACAGGGGGGCCTACAATGAGCAGTTCTTC.

The J gene is TRBJ2-5, the V gene TRBV28, with 7 bases matching TRBD1. J lost 4 bases, V lost 3 bases, and 11 bases had no gene match. Germline V lookup: CDR1 MDHEN, CDR2 SYDVKM. The CDR3 has 16 amino acids. In DNA, the CDR3 is TGTGCCAGCAGTTTCTATCGGGACAGTGAAAGAGAGACCCAGTACTTC. It codes for CASSFYRDSERETQYF.

CDR3: CASTTDRGGYTF. DNA of the CDR3: TGTGCCAGCACTACGGACAGGGGCGGCTACACCTTC. The genes are TRBV2 and TRBJ1-2; 9 bases agree with TRBD1. This CDR3 is 12 amino acids long. J was trimmed by 8 bases and V by 7 bases; bases with no gene match: 5. Per germline, CDR1 SNHLY and CDR2 FYNNEI. The full variable domain, with the rest looked up from reference TRBV2 and TRBJ1-2, is EPEVTQTPSHQVTQMGQEVILRCVPISNHLYFYWYRQILGQKVEFLVSFYNNEISEKSEIFDDQFSVERPDGSNFTLKIRSTKLEDSAMYFCASTTDRGGYTFGSGTRLTVV.

This chain links TRBV5-1 with TRBJ2-7; 7 nucleotides agree with TRBD1. The V segment lost 2 bases and the J segment 2 bases; nucleotides outside the gene matches: 10. The CDR3 extends over 16 amino acids. Germline V gives CDR1 SGHRS, CDR2 YFSETQ. CDR3 coding DNA: TGCGCCAGCAGCTTTCAAAGGACAGGACTTGCCTACGAGCAGTACGTC. Amino acids: CASSFQRTGLAYEQYV.

The rearrangement links TRBV6-5 to TRBJ1-1, with a tentative D call TRBD1 (5 bases). The germline gives CDR1 MNHEY, CDR2 SVGAGI. Deletions cut 2 bases from V and 1 base from J, with 5 bases between. This CDR3 contains 13 residues. The CDR3 DNA follows: TGTGCCAGCAGTTACGACAGGAACACTGAAGCTTTCTTT. It translates to CASSYDRNTEAFF.